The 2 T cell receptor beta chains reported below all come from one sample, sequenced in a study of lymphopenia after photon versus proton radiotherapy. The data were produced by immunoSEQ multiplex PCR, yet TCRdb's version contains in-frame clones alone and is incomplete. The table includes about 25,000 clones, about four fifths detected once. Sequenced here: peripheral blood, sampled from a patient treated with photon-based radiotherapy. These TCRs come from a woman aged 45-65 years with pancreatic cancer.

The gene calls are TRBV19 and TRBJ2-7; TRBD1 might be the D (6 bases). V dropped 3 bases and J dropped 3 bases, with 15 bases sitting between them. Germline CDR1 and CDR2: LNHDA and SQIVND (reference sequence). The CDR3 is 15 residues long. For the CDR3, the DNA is TGTGCCAGTAGTATGGGCGCGACAGGCCGCTACGAGCAGTACTTC. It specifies CASSMGATGRYEQYF.

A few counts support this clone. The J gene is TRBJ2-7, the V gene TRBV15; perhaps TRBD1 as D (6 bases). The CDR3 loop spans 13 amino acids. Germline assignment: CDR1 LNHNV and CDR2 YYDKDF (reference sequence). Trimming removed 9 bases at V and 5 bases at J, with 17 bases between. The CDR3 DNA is TGTGCCACGAGATCCGGGACATCGGACGAGCAGTACTTC. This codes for CATRSGTSDEQYF.